The 19 T cell receptor beta chains listed next were all sequenced from one sample in a study of blood T cell repertoires in COVID-19. Profiling relied on immunoSEQ multiplex PCR, and the TCRdb table lists in-frame clones only, not all of them. The sample holds 50,000 or so clones, about four fifths seen once. The sample was peripheral blood. These receptors were obtained from a middle-aged man with acute or convalescent COVID-19.

The chain combines TRBV28 with TRBJ1-2, with TRBD1 matching 9 bases. The CDR3 is 14 residues long. Unmatched junction bases numbered 11, after V lost 7 bases and J lost 8 bases. Germline CDR1 and CDR2: MDHEN and SYDVKM. CDR3: CASTPGQGRGGYTF. The DNA of the CDR3 is TGTGCCAGCACCCCCGGACAGGGGAGAGGGGGCTACACCTTC.

The chain couples TRBV3-1 (or the pseudogene TRBV3-2) to TRBJ1-6; 9 bases match TRBD1. Losses at the gene ends were 5 bases for V and 7 bases for J; bases not matched to a gene: 9. Looked up from germline, CDR1 is LGHDT and CDR2 is YNNKEL (reference sequence). This CDR3 is built from 16 residues. The CDR3 protein is CASSAARGQGNSPLHF. The CDR3 DNA reads TGTGCCAGCAGCGCAGCCCGGGGACAGGGAAATTCACCCCTCCACTTT.

This chain connects TRBV3-1 (or the pseudogene TRBV3-2) to TRBJ1-6; 7 bases agree with TRBD1. Per the germline V gene, CDR1 is LGHDT and CDR2 is YNNKEL (reference sequence). V gave up 0 bases and J gave up 13 bases; unmatched junction bases: 9. The CDR3 covers 15 residues. The CDR3 here is CASSQERGPSNPLHF. The CDR3 bases are TGTGCCAGCAGCCAAGAAAGGGGGCCCTCCAATCCCCTCCACTTT.

V and J are TRBV19 and TRBJ2-1; the match to TRBD2 covers 10 bases. V was clipped by 3 bases and J by 2 bases; unmatched bases: 4. Germline V gene sequence: CDR1 LNHDA, CDR2 SQIVND (reference sequence). This CDR3 spans 16 amino acids. The chain's CDR3 is CASSMSSGGPYNEQFF. The CDR3 DNA sequence: TGTGCCAGTAGTATGAGTAGCGGGGGGCCCTACAATGAGCAGTTCTTC.

This rearrangement joins TRBV7-3 to TRBJ2-3, with D perhaps matching TRBD1 (5 bases). This CDR3 spans 15 amino acids. Per the germline V gene, CDR1 is SGHTA and CDR2 is FQGTGA. V lost 5 bases and J lost 5, with 17 bases in between. The DNA of the CDR3 is TGTGCCAGCAGCATGAACAGGTTTAGGAGAGATACGCAGTATTTT. Its protein product is CASSMNRFRRDTQYF.

The chain recombines TRBV10-3 with TRBJ1-2, with 9 bases fitting TRBD1. Germline loops: CDR1 ENHRY, CDR2 SYGVKD. This CDR3 spans 13 amino acids. With 10 bases clipped from V and 6 bases from J, the junction kept 9 bases outside the gene matches. The CDR3 loop reads CATATGGEDGYTF. The CDR3 DNA is TGTGCCACCGCTACAGGGGGCGAGGATGGCTACACCTTC.

The V gene is TRBV7-6, the J gene TRBJ1-5; 8 bases agree with TRBD1. CDR3 length: 15 amino acids. The germline V gene has CDR1 SGHVS and CDR2 FNYEAQ. The J segment lost 7 bases and the V segment lost 2 bases, leaving 7 bases of the junction unmatched. The CDR3 DNA follows: TGTGCCAGCAGCTTAACGGACAGGGTACGGCAGCCCCAGCATTTT. Its protein is CASSLTDRVRQPQHF.

The chain couples TRBV11-2 to TRBJ2-5, with TRBD1 as a possible D gene (5 bases). Looked up from germline, CDR1 is SGHAT and CDR2 is FQNNGV. This CDR3 is built from 14 residues. The germline V and J ends were trimmed by 0 bases and 7 bases, with 12 bases remaining between them. The CDR3 DNA sequence: TGTGCCAGCAGCTTAGACAGGGTGATGGGGACCCAGTACTTC. It codes for CASSLDRVMGTQYF. Full variable domain (missing parts from reference TRBV11-2 and TRBJ2-5): EAGVAQSPRYKIIEKRQSVAFWCNPISGHATLYWYQQILGQGPKLLIQFQNNGVVDDSQLPKDRFSAERLKGVDSTLKIQPAKLEDSAVYLCASSLDRVMGTQYFGPGTRLLVL.

This clone was recorded at least ten times. The chain recombines TRBV4-2 with TRBJ1-3; D unresolved. CDR1 LGHNA and CDR2 YNFKEQ come from the germline V gene. This CDR3 has 15 residues. Between the trimmed V and J ends, which lost 1 base and 0 bases, there was a span of 7 bases. CDR3 DNA: TGTGCCAGCAGCCAAGTAGAGGTCTCTGGAAACACCATATATTTT. Its translation is CASSQVEVSGNTIYF.

The rearrangement uses TRBV5-5 and TRBJ2-2, with D possibly TRBD2 on 6 matching bases. V was trimmed by 0 bases and J by 2 bases, leaving 14 bases between them. Looked up from germline, CDR1 is SGHKS and CDR2 is YYEKEE (reference sequence). This CDR3 region has 17 residues. The CDR3: CASSLAGLTQNTGELFF. CDR3 coding DNA: TGTGCCAGCAGCTTGGCGGGACTGACCCAAAACACCGGGGAGCTGTTTTTT.

In its sample, this clone was seen once. The chain joins TRBV28 to TRBJ2-7; the match to TRBD1 covers 8 bases. The CDR3 runs to 13 residues. The V and J ends lost 4 bases and 6 bases, in that order; junction bases with no gene match: 5. CDR1 is MDHEN, CDR2 SYDVKM, per germline. CDR3 region: CASSSGQGLEQYF. CDR3 DNA: TGTGCCAGCAGTTCCGGACAGGGACTCGAGCAGTACTTC.

This chain joins TRBV7-8 and TRBJ1-1; D perhaps matches TRBD1 (5 bases). Trimming left V 3 bases short and J 5 bases short, with 10 bases between. The CDR3 has 13 residues. Germline-derived CDR1 and CDR2 are SGHVS and FQNEAQ. The CDR3 DNA reads as TGTGCCAGCAGCTTTGGGGCGATTACTGAAGCTTTCTTT. This codes for CASSFGAITEAFF.

V usage is TRBV18 and J usage is TRBJ1-1; 9 bases match TRBD1. The germline CDR1 and CDR2 sequences are KGHSH and LQKENI. The CDR3 runs 14 residues. Trimming removed 2 bases from V and 4 bases from J; junction bases left unmatched: 2. The DNA of the CDR3 is TGTGCCAGCTCACCAAAGACAGGGGGCACTGAAGCTTTCTTT. Translating it yields CASSPKTGGTEAFF.

V gene TRBV5-1 combines with J gene TRBJ1-4, with D perhaps TRBD1 (5 bases). Trimming took 4 bases from V and 4 from J, leaving 14 bases between them. This CDR3 is built from 15 residues. Germline V CDR1 and CDR2: SGHRS, YFSETQ. The CDR3 nucleotides are TGCGCCAGCAGCGCCCTTGGAGGGGATAATGAAAAACTGTTTTTT. It codes for CASSALGGDNEKLFF.

The rearrangement links TRBV6-1 to TRBJ1-3; TRBD1 might be the D (6 bases). The germline V and J ends were trimmed by 2 bases and 16 bases, with 15 bases remaining between them. Germline CDR1 and CDR2: MNHNS and SASEGT. This CDR3 has 12 residues. In DNA, the CDR3 is TGTGCCAGCAGTGAATACAGGGCGATTGGCTATTTT. Encoded protein: CASSEYRAIGYF.

This clone has a single count. The V gene is TRBV5-1, the J gene TRBJ1-5; no definite D call. V was cut by 2 bases and J by 1 base, with 4 bases left in between. Germline-derived CDR1 and CDR2 are SGHRS and YFSETQ. The CDR3 length is 13 residues. The CDR3 DNA reads TGCGCCAGCAGCTTCGGGAGCAATCAGCCCCAGCATTTT. Translation: CASSFGSNQPQHF.

The V and J genes are TRBV10-1 and TRBJ1-5, with 7 bases aligning to TRBD1. With 5 bases clipped from V and 6 bases from J, the junction kept 7 bases outside the gene matches. The length of the CDR3 is 14 residues. The germline gives CDR1 WNHNN, CDR2 SYGVQD (reference sequence). The CDR3 sequence: CASSTGQAGQPQHF. CDR3 nucleotides: TGCGCCAGCAGTACCGGACAGGCGGGTCAGCCCCAGCATTTT.

The rearrangement uses TRBV5-6 and TRBJ1-1; D unresolved. CDR3 size: 16 residues. Germline V CDR1 and CDR2: SGHDT, YYEEEE. With 1 base removed from V and 5 bases from J, the gap between germline ends came to 18 bases. CDR3 sequence: CASSLYETTKATEAFF. The CDR3 region has the DNA TGTGCCAGCAGCTTGTATGAAACAACCAAAGCGACTGAAGCTTTCTTT.

The genes are TRBV6-5 and TRBJ2-1, with D maybe TRBD2 (6 bases). CDR3 length equals 15 residues. Per germline, CDR1 MNHEY and CDR2 SVGAGI. V was shortened by 2 bases and J by 1 base, with 9 bases between the two germline ends. The CDR3 reads CASSYRDFSYNEQFF. CDR3 bases: TGTGCCAGCAGTTACCGGGACTTTTCCTACAATGAGCAGTTCTTC.